This T cell receptor (beta chain) emerged from a study of beta chain features in type 1 diabetes. Study-wide findings and caveats: Moderate yet significant TCRB CDR3 shortening was seen in Type 1 diabetes patients in all four CD4+ subsets. For patients, the naive, central memory and Treg TCRB repertoires appeared more alike than for healthy donors.

This CDR3 comprises 16 residues. With V trimmed by 1 base and J by 7 bases, 8 bases remained unmatched. CDR1 and CDR2 from the germline V gene are SGHTA and FQGTGA. What was sequenced were expressed TCRB transcripts, since all of the isolated RNA had been reverse transcribed. Some 3.6 million reads was the average for naive, central memory and regulatory T cell samples. Sequenced by immunoSEQ multiplex PCR; TCRdb stores in-frame clones only, minus some. The sample consists of hundreds of thousands of clones, about an eighth of them appearing once. Staining for CD45RO/CCR7/CD25/CD127/CD95/CD27 allowed sorting of CD4+ naive, central memory, regulatory and stem cell-like memory cells. There are a few counts of this clone. Its target is unknown.

This sequence joins TRBV7-3 and TRBJ2-1; TRBD2 matches at 9 bases. The source is a man between 18 and 35 years old with type 1 diabetes. Material for sequencing was naive CD4+ T cells from blood. CDR3 protein: CASSLSPSLAGNEQFF. As DNA, the CDR3 is TGTGCCAGCAGCTTAAGTCCGTCCCTAGCGGGGAATGAGCAGTTCTTC.